Below, one T cell receptor (beta chain) is given with its context. Original processing notes: Nucleated cell counts were estimated from reference gene primer amplification. Generated by immunoSEQ multiplex PCR, the TCRdb table keeps only in-frame clones and is missing some. D and trimming come from the DNA, and the V and J calls and clone size come from that table. This table has under 250,000 clones, about 85% appearing once. This sample stems from a study of blood T cell repertoires in COVID-19. Background on the study: Sites in the United States, Italy and Spain provided acute and convalescent COVID-19 samples.

This CDR3 is built from 14 residues. V was pared by 5 bases and J by 7 bases, with 17 bases between. The germline V gene encodes CDR1 LNHDA and CDR2 SQIVND (reference sequence). The TCR was taken from a woman aged 60-70 years with active or convalescent COVID-19. The chain couples TRBV19 to TRBJ2-5; the D gene is possibly TRBD2 (6 bases). Sequencing input: peripheral blood. The CDR3 nucleotides are TGTGCCAGTAGTGACGGGGGTCGTAAGGGGACCCAGTACTTC. Protein sequence: CASSDGGRKGTQYF.